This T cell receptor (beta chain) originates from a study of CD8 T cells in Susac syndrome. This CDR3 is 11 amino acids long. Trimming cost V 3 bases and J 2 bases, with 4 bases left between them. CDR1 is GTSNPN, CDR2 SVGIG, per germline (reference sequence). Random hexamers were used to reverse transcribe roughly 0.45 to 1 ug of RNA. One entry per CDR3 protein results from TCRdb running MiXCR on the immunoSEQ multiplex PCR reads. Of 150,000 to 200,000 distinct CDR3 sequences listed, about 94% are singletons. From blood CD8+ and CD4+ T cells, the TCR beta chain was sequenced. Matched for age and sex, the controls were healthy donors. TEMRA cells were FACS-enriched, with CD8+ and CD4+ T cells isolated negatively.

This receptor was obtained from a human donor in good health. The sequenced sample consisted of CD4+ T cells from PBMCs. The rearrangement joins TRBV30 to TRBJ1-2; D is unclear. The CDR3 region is CAWSPNYGYTF. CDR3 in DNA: TGTGCCTGGAGCCCGAACTATGGCTACACCTTC.